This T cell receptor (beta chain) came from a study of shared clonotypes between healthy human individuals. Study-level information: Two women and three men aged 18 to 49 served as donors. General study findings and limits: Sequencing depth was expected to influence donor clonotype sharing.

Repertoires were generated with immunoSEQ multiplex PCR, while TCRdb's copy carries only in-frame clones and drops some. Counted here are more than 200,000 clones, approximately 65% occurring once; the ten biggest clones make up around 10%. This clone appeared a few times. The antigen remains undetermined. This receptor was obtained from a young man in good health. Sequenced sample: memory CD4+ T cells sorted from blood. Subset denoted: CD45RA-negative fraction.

CDR3 nucleotide sequence: TGTGCCAGCAACTCACGGGGACTGAACTATGGCTACACCTTC. Translating it yields CASNSRGLNYGYTF. V and J are TRBV6-1 and TRBJ1-2, with TRBD1 as a possible D gene (5 bases). Germline CDR1 MNHNS, CDR2 SASEGT. This CDR3 spans 14 amino acids. V lost 7 bases to trimming and J lost 2 bases, with 14 bases between them.